This T cell receptor beta chain was found in a study of T cell changes during pregnancy in multiple sclerosis. The V gene end was trimmed by 3 bases and the J gene end by 5 bases; junction bases not matched to a gene: 2. Looked up from germline, CDR1 is SGDLS and CDR2 is YYNGEE. The CDR3 runs to 14 residues. Assay used: immunoSEQ multiplex PCR; TCRdb lists only in-frame clones, some missing. The table shows roughly 70,000 clones, with 75% to 95% occurring only once. This receptor was taken from a female donor with multiple sclerosis, enrolled in a pregnancy study. Sequencing was performed on peripheral blood, taken in the third trimester of pregnancy. The genes are TRBV9 and TRBJ2-3; 11 bases agree with TRBD1. The CDR3 here is CASSEDRGQDTQYF. Here the CDR3 DNA reads TGTGCCAGCAGCGAGGACAGGGGGCAAGATACGCAGTATTTT.